A selection of T cell receptor beta chains follows, all from one sample in a study of OX40 agonist ivuxolimab in advanced cancers. Sequencing was performed with immunoSEQ multiplex PCR; in TCRdb, only in-frame clones are kept and a portion is missing. The sample records around 20,000 clones, 74% being singletons. The source material was CD4+ or CD8+ T cells sorted from blood, sampled in a trial of the OX40 agonist ivuxolimab. Every receptor here comes from an adult with an advanced solid tumor such as melanoma, head and neck, liver or kidney cancer. CDR3s leave out the opening cysteine and the closing phenylalanine or tryptophan. The D gene is left open where the match is weak. Clone size is not always given. Where it is, it says once, few, many or a class for expanded clones.

clone_size	v_call	j_call	d_call	cdr3_aa
once	TRBV6-6	TRBJ2-3	.	ASSYSPSVGSTQY
.	TRBV4-1	TRBJ2-7	TRBD1	ASSQIGTGAYEQY
.	TRBV28	TRBJ1-1	.	ASSLKVNTEAF
.	TRBV5-4	TRBJ2-1	.	ASSPGSSYNEQF
few	TRBV10-3	TRBJ2-3	.	AISESGGTDTQY
.	TRBV10-1	TRBJ2-1	.	ASSESGVKGNEQF
.	TRBV7-9	TRBJ2-4	TRBD2	AGSGDVDIQY
few	TRBV4-1	TRBJ1-2	TRBD1	ASSQPGGYGYT
.	TRBV4-3	TRBJ1-2	.	ASSQDERYGYT
few	TRBV4-3	TRBJ1-5	.	ASSIDSRGNQPQH
.	TRBV9	TRBJ2-7	.	ASSVEGDTYEQY
.	TRBV4-2	TRBJ2-7	TRBD2	ASSQEGERGGDYEQY
.	TRBV4-3	TRBJ1-3	.	ASSLDSGIYSGNTIY
.	TRBV4-1	TRBJ1-4	.	ASSHDGVDNEKLF
.	TRBV28	TRBJ2-7	.	ASRPHGETYEQY
.	TRBV6-6	TRBJ2-3	TRBD1	ASSYGQGTDTQY
.	TRBV5-6	TRBJ2-1	.	ASSLGGYRDEQF
once	TRBV2	TRBJ1-4	.	ASSYRSTNEKLF
.	TRBV5-4	TRBJ2-2	TRBD2	ASSLGGRNTGELF
few	TRBV19	TRBJ2-5	.	ASSLRAGTLQETQY
.	TRBV7-6	TRBJ1-1	.	ASSLGRGRTWDTEAF
.	TRBV27	TRBJ2-2	TRBD1	ASSLSTGGWTGELF
.	TRBV7-9	TRBJ1-1	TRBD1	ASSRTGGDVNTEAF
medium-sized	TRBV2	TRBJ1-2	.	ASSESLTGNYGYT
.	TRBV4-3	TRBJ1-2	.	ASSQDRDYGYT
once	TRBV7-2	TRBJ2-7	TRBD2	ASSLGLAGRYSEQY
.	TRBV19	TRBJ2-4	.	ASSISGYYDKNIQY
.	TRBV4-3	TRBJ2-3	TRBD2	ASSPLPSGGADTQY
.	TRBV9	TRBJ2-7	.	ASSVGVVGGEQY
.	TRBV11-2	TRBJ2-3	.	ASSLDRSTDTQY
.	TRBV4-3	TRBJ2-3	TRBD1	ASSQDPIGTGSTDTQY
.	TRBV2	.	TRBD2	ASREGLDLYEQY
.	TRBV19	TRBJ1-3	.	ASSIGDPNSGNTIY
.	TRBV7-9	TRBJ1-1	TRBD1	ASSPRGREAF
.	TRBV7-2	TRBJ2-5	.	ASSQMGGAVYQETQY
.	TRBV28	TRBJ1-2	TRBD1	ASSLRDREVIIDYGYT
.	TRBV5-4	TRBJ2-6	TRBD1	ASSPDRVGYTGANVLT
.	TRBV6-6	TRBJ2-2	.	ASSPSVSGELF
.	TRBV14	TRBJ1-5	.	ASSQEGQGINQPQH
.	TRBV6-5	TRBJ1-1	TRBD1	ASSSQGYTEAF
.	TRBV30	TRBJ1-2	TRBD1	AWSETGNYGYT
.	TRBV5-4	TRBJ2-7	.	ASSFTGRHRDEQY
.	TRBV5-4	TRBJ2-7	.	ASSLEQGLPYEQY
.	TRBV11-2	TRBJ2-7	.	ASSLATSGYEQY
.	TRBV27	TRBJ1-3	.	ASRGKRKGNTIY
.	TRBV30	TRBJ2-7	TRBD1	AWRDRGSYEQY